Listed below are T cell receptor beta chains from one sample, sequenced in a study of early T cells in non-severe SARS-CoV-2 infection. TCRdb re-called the 5' RACE reads through MiXCR, storing one row per CDR3 protein. The table shows 37,000 or so distinct CDR3 sequences, with 4.5% to 7.5% occurring only once. Sample: whole blood. These receptor sequences come from an adult who was a healthcare worker with PCR-confirmed SARS-CoV-2 infection or an uninfected control (not recorded which). CDR3s include the opening cysteine and the closing phenylalanine or tryptophan. Each record gives: V gene, D gene, J gene, clone size, CDR3 protein, CDR3 DNA. A D gene is named only where the DNA matches it firmly. Size is stated for part of the rows, as once, few or many counts, or as a class when the clone is expanded.

v_call: TRBV7-6; d_call: .; j_call: TRBJ2-1; clone_size: many; cdr3_aa: CASSLDEGSNEQFF; cdr3_nt: TGTGCCAGCAGCTTAGATGAAGGGAGCAATGAGCAGTTCTTC
v_call: TRBV5-4; d_call: .; j_call: TRBJ1-2; clone_size: many; cdr3_aa: CASTKPSGSYGYTF; cdr3_nt: TGTGCCAGCACAAAGCCGTCCGGGAGCTATGGCTACACCTTC
v_call: TRBV30; d_call: .; j_call: TRBJ2-7; clone_size: few; cdr3_aa: CAWSESSYEQYF; cdr3_nt: TGTGCCTGGAGCGAGAGCTCCTACGAGCAGTACTTC
v_call: TRBV20-1; d_call: .; j_call: TRBJ2-4; clone_size: many; cdr3_aa: CSARWGATKNIQYF; cdr3_nt: TGCAGTGCTAGGTGGGGGGCAACCAAAAACATTCAGTACTTC
v_call: TRBV6-5; d_call: TRBD1; j_call: TRBJ1-6; clone_size: few; cdr3_aa: CASSYYGAQGRDSPLHF; cdr3_nt: TGTGCCAGCAGTTACTATGGAGCACAGGGGAGGGATTCACCCCTCCACTTT
v_call: TRBV7-7; d_call: .; j_call: TRBJ2-5; clone_size: many; cdr3_aa: CASSLWDKETQYF; cdr3_nt: TGTGCTAGCAGCTTATGGGACAAAGAGACCCAGTACTTC
v_call: TRBV12-3/TRBV12-4; d_call: .; j_call: TRBJ1-5; clone_size: many; cdr3_aa: CASSLGPFNQPQHF; cdr3_nt: TGTGCCAGCAGTTTGGGACCATTCAATCAGCCCCAGCATTTT
v_call: TRBV18; d_call: .; j_call: TRBJ2-1; clone_size: many; cdr3_aa: CASSPSDSSEQFF; cdr3_nt: TGTGCCAGCTCACCCTCGGACAGTTCTGAGCAGTTCTTC
v_call: TRBV29-1; d_call: .; j_call: TRBJ2-7; clone_size: many; cdr3_aa: CSVVEQLGREQYF; cdr3_nt: TGCAGCGTTGTCGAACAGCTCGGTCGCGAGCAGTACTTC
v_call: TRBV6-5; d_call: .; j_call: TRBJ2-1; clone_size: .; cdr3_aa: CASRNRVNEQSF; cdr3_nt: TGTGCCAGCAGAAACAGGGTTAATGAGCAGTCCTTC
v_call: TRBV29-1; d_call: TRBD2; j_call: TRBJ2-3; clone_size: many; cdr3_aa: CSVLWLAGGHTDTQYF; cdr3_nt: TGCAGCGTTCTATGGCTAGCGGGAGGGCACACAGATACGCAGTATTTT
v_call: TRBV20-1; d_call: .; j_call: TRBJ1-1; clone_size: .; cdr3_aa: CSAGLQSNTEAFF; cdr3_nt: TGCAGTGCCGGTCTTCAGTCGAACACTGAAGCTTTCTTT
v_call: TRBV6-1; d_call: .; j_call: TRBJ2-5; clone_size: many; cdr3_aa: CAGQVSETQYF; cdr3_nt: TGTGCCGGCCAAGTCTCGGAGACCCAGTACTTC
v_call: TRBV6-6; d_call: .; j_call: TRBJ2-4; clone_size: .; cdr3_aa: CASSSSGAGYDIQYF; cdr3_nt: TGTGCCAGCAGCTCCTCCGGGGCCGGTTATGACATTCAGTACTTC
v_call: TRBV29-1; d_call: .; j_call: TRBJ2-7; clone_size: many; cdr3_aa: CSVGGGNYEQYF; cdr3_nt: TGCAGCGTTGGCGGGGGCAACTACGAGCAGTACTTC
v_call: TRBV4-1; d_call: .; j_call: TRBJ2-7; clone_size: many; cdr3_aa: CASSQAESSYEQYF; cdr3_nt: TGCGCCAGCAGCCAAGCAGAGAGCTCCTACGAGCAGTACTTC
v_call: TRBV27; d_call: .; j_call: TRBJ2-7; clone_size: many; cdr3_aa: CATKLQGSYEQYF; cdr3_nt: TGTGCCACCAAACTACAGGGCTCCTACGAGCAGTACTTC
v_call: TRBV11-1; d_call: .; j_call: TRBJ2-5; clone_size: many; cdr3_aa: CASSLASRIGETQYF; cdr3_nt: TGTGCCAGCAGCTTAGCGAGCCGAATCGGAGAGACCCAGTACTTC
v_call: TRBV21-1; d_call: .; j_call: TRBJ2-7; clone_size: many; cdr3_aa: CASRDTLTFEQYF; cdr3_nt: TGTGCCAGCAGGGACACTCTTACGTTCGAGCAGTACTTC
v_call: TRBV20-1; d_call: .; j_call: TRBJ1-1; clone_size: many; cdr3_aa: CSAYGSENTEAFF; cdr3_nt: TGCAGTGCTTACGGGAGTGAGAACACTGAAGCTTTCTTT
v_call: TRBV3-1; d_call: .; j_call: TRBJ2-7; clone_size: many; cdr3_aa: CASSRGDYEQYF; cdr3_nt: TGTGCCAGCAGTAGGGGGGACTACGAGCAGTACTTC
v_call: TRBV15; d_call: .; j_call: TRBJ1-2; clone_size: many; cdr3_aa: CATSPSTVTFRYTF; cdr3_nt: TGTGCCACCAGCCCCTCCACGGTAACGTTTCGTTACACCTTC
v_call: TRBV7-8; d_call: .; j_call: TRBJ2-7; clone_size: few; cdr3_aa: CASSLAYAYEQYF; cdr3_nt: TGTGCCAGCAGCTTAGCGTACGCCTACGAGCAGTACTTC
v_call: TRBV29-1; d_call: TRBD2; j_call: TRBJ2-3; clone_size: many; cdr3_aa: CSVIAGEGSDTQYF; cdr3_nt: TGCAGCGTCATAGCGGGAGAGGGATCCGATACGCAGTATTTT
v_call: TRBV12-3/TRBV12-4; d_call: TRBD2; j_call: TRBJ2-7; clone_size: medium-sized; cdr3_aa: CASSLQREGYEQYF; cdr3_nt: TGTGCCAGCAGTTTACAGCGGGAGGGATACGAGCAGTACTTC
v_call: TRBV28; d_call: TRBD1; j_call: TRBJ2-7; clone_size: many; cdr3_aa: CASVGQPYEQYF; cdr3_nt: TGTGCCAGCGTGGGACAGCCCTACGAGCAGTACTTC
v_call: TRBV20-1; d_call: TRBD1; j_call: TRBJ2-5; clone_size: many; cdr3_aa: CSARRTGGVETQYF; cdr3_nt: TGCAGTGCTCGCCGGACAGGGGGGGTAGAGACCCAGTACTTC
v_call: TRBV12-3/TRBV12-4; d_call: .; j_call: TRBJ2-7; clone_size: few; cdr3_aa: CASSSTAKDLYEQYF; cdr3_nt: TGTGCCAGCAGTTCGACAGCGAAGGACCTCTACGAGCAGTACTTC
v_call: TRBV11-2; d_call: TRBD1; j_call: TRBJ2-1; clone_size: many; cdr3_aa: CASSSAGQGAGEQFF; cdr3_nt: TGTGCCAGCAGCTCCGCCGGACAGGGGGCAGGTGAGCAGTTCTTC
v_call: TRBV5-1; d_call: TRBD1; j_call: TRBJ2-7; clone_size: many; cdr3_aa: CASSWGGQGFSYEQYF; cdr3_nt: TGCGCCAGCAGCTGGGGTGGACAGGGGTTTTCCTACGAGCAGTACTTC
v_call: TRBV15; d_call: TRBD2; j_call: TRBJ2-1; clone_size: many; cdr3_aa: CATSRTREGANEQFF; cdr3_nt: TGTGCCACCAGCAGAACCAGGGAGGGTGCGAATGAGCAGTTCTTC
v_call: TRBV19; d_call: TRBD1; j_call: TRBJ1-5; clone_size: .; cdr3_aa: CASSMGTGEKNQPQHF; cdr3_nt: TGTGCCAGTAGTATGGGGACAGGGGAGAAAAATCAGCCCCAGCATTTT
v_call: TRBV7-2; d_call: .; j_call: TRBJ1-5; clone_size: many; cdr3_aa: CASSLAGDQPQHF; cdr3_nt: TGTGCCAGCAGCTTAGCCGGGGATCAGCCCCAGCATTTT
v_call: TRBV3-1; d_call: TRBD1; j_call: TRBJ2-2; clone_size: few; cdr3_aa: CASSMTGDTGELFF; cdr3_nt: TGTGCCAGCAGCATGACAGGGGACACCGGGGAGCTGTTTTTT
v_call: TRBV12-3/TRBV12-4; d_call: .; j_call: TRBJ1-1; clone_size: many; cdr3_aa: CASSLARPRSTEAFF; cdr3_nt: TGTGCCAGCAGTTTAGCGAGGCCAAGGAGTACTGAAGCTTTCTTT
v_call: TRBV20-1; d_call: TRBD2; j_call: TRBJ2-7; clone_size: many; cdr3_aa: CSAAPSGAVYEQYF; cdr3_nt: TGCAGTGCTGCCCCTAGCGGGGCCGTCTACGAGCAGTACTTC
v_call: TRBV3-1; d_call: .; j_call: TRBJ2-1; clone_size: many; cdr3_aa: CASSPKYNEQFF; cdr3_nt: TGTGCCAGCAGCCCCAAGTACAATGAGCAGTTCTTC
v_call: TRBV7-9; d_call: TRBD1; j_call: TRBJ2-1; clone_size: few; cdr3_aa: CASSLEWDRAYFF; cdr3_nt: TGTGCCAGCAGCTTAGAATGGGACAGGGCTTACTTCTTC
v_call: TRBV20-1; d_call: TRBD2; j_call: TRBJ2-1; clone_size: many; cdr3_aa: CSAFGRGASYNEQFF; cdr3_nt: TGCAGTGCTTTTGGGCGGGGGGCTTCCTACAATGAGCAGTTCTTC
v_call: TRBV29-1; d_call: .; j_call: TRBJ1-1; clone_size: .; cdr3_aa: CSVEGGRFTEAFF; cdr3_nt: TGCAGCGTTGAAGGGGGGCGATTCACTGAAGCTTTCTTT
v_call: TRBV30; d_call: TRBD1; j_call: TRBJ1-6; clone_size: many; cdr3_aa: CAWSASRTGRNSPLHF; cdr3_nt: TGTGCCTGGAGTGCTTCCCGGACAGGGCGGAATTCACCCCTCCACTTT
v_call: TRBV30; d_call: .; j_call: TRBJ2-1; clone_size: many; cdr3_aa: CAWGRRYEQFF; cdr3_nt: TGTGCCTGGGGGCGCCGGTATGAGCAGTTCTTC
v_call: TRBV27; d_call: .; j_call: TRBJ1-5; clone_size: many; cdr3_aa: CASSLRAYQPQHF; cdr3_nt: TGTGCCAGCAGTTTAAGGGCTTATCAGCCCCAGCATTTT
v_call: TRBV11-2; d_call: TRBD2; j_call: TRBJ2-1; clone_size: many; cdr3_aa: CASSLFLAGANEQFF; cdr3_nt: TGTGCCAGCAGCTTATTCCTAGCGGGAGCCAATGAGCAGTTCTTC
v_call: TRBV6-4; d_call: .; j_call: TRBJ2-3; clone_size: few; cdr3_aa: CASSDQAAGTDTQYF; cdr3_nt: TGTGCCAGCAGCGATCAGGCGGCGGGTACAGATACGCAGTATTTT
v_call: TRBV10-3; d_call: .; j_call: TRBJ2-2; clone_size: many; cdr3_aa: CASAGSDTGELFF; cdr3_nt: TGTGCCTCAGCGGGCAGTGACACCGGGGAGCTGTTTTTT
v_call: TRBV7-3; d_call: TRBD2; j_call: TRBJ2-3; clone_size: many; cdr3_aa: CASSLTSGRDTQYF; cdr3_nt: TGTGCCAGCAGCTTAACAAGCGGGAGAGATACGCAGTATTTT
v_call: TRBV24-1; d_call: .; j_call: TRBJ2-3; clone_size: many; cdr3_aa: CATSAWKRDTQYF; cdr3_nt: TGTGCCACCAGTGCTTGGAAACGAGATACGCAGTATTTT
v_call: TRBV12-3/TRBV12-4; d_call: TRBD2; j_call: TRBJ2-3; clone_size: few; cdr3_aa: CASSLRSGRATDTQYF; cdr3_nt: TGTGCCAGCAGTTTACGTAGCGGGAGGGCCACAGATACGCAGTATTTT
v_call: TRBV7-6; d_call: TRBD2; j_call: TRBJ2-1; clone_size: many; cdr3_aa: CASSLLAGSSNEQFF; cdr3_nt: TGTGCCAGCAGCTTATTAGCGGGAAGCTCCAATGAGCAGTTCTTC
v_call: TRBV5-4; d_call: TRBD2; j_call: TRBJ2-1; clone_size: many; cdr3_aa: CASSLAWGGGSGDEQFF; cdr3_nt: TGTGCCAGCAGCTTGGCCTGGGGGGGAGGGTCCGGCGATGAGCAGTTCTTC
v_call: TRBV10-3; d_call: TRBD1; j_call: TRBJ2-7; clone_size: many; cdr3_aa: CAISEDRVNEQYF; cdr3_nt: TGTGCCATCAGCGAGGACAGGGTCAACGAGCAGTACTTC
v_call: TRBV7-9; d_call: .; j_call: TRBJ1-1; clone_size: many; cdr3_aa: CASSLALNSRGPNTEAFF; cdr3_nt: TGTGCCAGCAGCTTAGCGCTAAATTCCAGGGGACCGAACACTGAAGCTTTCTTT